The present T cell receptor (beta chain) was sequenced within a study of cytotoxic CD8 clonotypes in ibrutinib-treated CLL. Study conclusions and caveats: Clonality climbed at ibrutinib response, then dropped toward baseline at progression. Clonality at baseline surpassed age-matched healthy donors and tracked circulating CD8+ T-cell counts.

V was clipped by 5 bases and J by 3 bases, with 14 bases between them. The CDR3 covers 14 residues. In germline, CDR1 is MNHNY, CDR2 SVGAGI (reference sequence). In its sample, this clone was seen once. Its antigen is currently unknown. Generated by immunoSEQ multiplex PCR, the TCRdb table keeps only in-frame clones and is missing some. Among some 46,000 clones, 60% to 75% were seen once, and the ten largest hold roughly 13%. The material was PBMCs, obtained after 12 months of ibrutinib treatment. The clonotype originates from a human donor with chronic lymphocytic leukemia. The rearrangement links TRBV6-6 to TRBJ2-7; D perhaps matches TRBD1 (6 bases). The CDR3 DNA is TGTGCCAGCAGTGTACCAGGGGTCGGCTACGAGCAGTACTTC. Its translation: CASSVPGVGYEQYF.